The 27 T cell receptor beta chains below come from one sample, sequenced in a study of cytomegalovirus exposure and HLA in healthy donors. Vbeta (60) and Jbeta (13) primers were used in the PCR. Data came from immunoSEQ multiplex PCR; TCRdb stores just in-frame clones and leaves some out. The table records under 150,000 clones, around 77% of them present only once. The sample consisted of PBMCs. The origin of the receptors is a man aged 45 to 65 in good health and CMV-seronegative.

The J gene is TRBJ2-3, the V gene TRBV6-1; 11 bases match TRBD2. The junction had 5 bases not matched to a gene; V was cut back by 7 bases and J by 2 bases. From germline, CDR1 is MNHNS and CDR2 SASEGT. This CDR3 is built from 15 residues. The chain's CDR3 is CASTLAGAPTDTQYF. CDR3 sequence (DNA): TGTGCCAGCACACTAGCGGGAGCCCCCACAGATACGCAGTATTTT.

The chain has TRBV6-1 and TRBJ1-5, with 9 bases matching TRBD1. Trimming cost V 7 bases and J 1 base; bases outside gene matches: 5. Germline CDR1 and CDR2: MNHNS and SASEGT. The length of the CDR3 is 15 residues. CDR3 bases: TGTGCCAGCACCGGACAGGGGCTAAGCAATCAGCCCCAGCATTTT. Protein sequence: CASTGQGLSNQPQHF.

V and J are TRBV5-6 and TRBJ1-2; D uncertain. V was cut by 0 bases and J by 7 bases, with 13 bases left in between. Germline V gene lookup returns CDR1 SGHDT and CDR2 YYEEEE. The CDR3 runs 14 residues. The CDR3 sequence: CASSLAQKERGYTF. The CDR3 nucleotides read TGTGCCAGCAGCTTGGCCCAGAAAGAACGTGGCTACACCTTC.

The CDR3, as DNA: TGTGCCAGTAGTATAGAGAGCAGGGGGAACACTGAAGCTTTCTTT. Residues: CASSIESRGNTEAFF. The rearrangement uses TRBV19 and TRBJ1-1, with TRBD1 as a possible D gene (6 bases). The germline V gene encodes CDR1 LNHDA and CDR2 SQIVND (reference sequence). Deletions cut 0 bases from V and 1 base from J, with 9 bases between. This CDR3 contains 15 residues. Based on the CDR3 plus reference TRBV19 and TRBJ1-1, the full variable domain is DGGITQSPKYLFRKEGQNVTLSCEQNLNHDAMYWYRQDPGQGLRLIYYSQIVNDFQKGDIAEGYSVSREKKESFPLTVTSAQKNPTAFYLCASSIESRGNTEAFFGQGTRLTVV.

This clone has just a few counts. The V and J genes are TRBV10-2 and TRBJ2-3; D is undetermined. Trimming pared 3 bases from V and 6 bases from J, leaving 4 bases between. Per germline, CDR1 WSHSY and CDR2 SAAADI. This CDR3 region has 11 residues. The CDR3 sequence: CASSESDTQYF. CDR3 coding DNA: TGCGCCAGCAGTGAATCGGATACGCAGTATTTT.

The rearrangement uses TRBV7-9 and TRBJ2-5; tentatively, D is TRBD2 (5 bases). In germline, CDR1 is SEHNR, CDR2 FQNEAQ (reference sequence). V dropped 5 bases and J dropped 2 bases, with 15 bases sitting between them. The CDR3 covers 15 residues. CDR3 protein: CASSPGMGAQETQYF. The CDR3 coding sequence is TGTGCCAGCAGCCCGGGCATGGGAGCTCAAGAGACCCAGTACTTC.

The rearrangement uses TRBV27 and TRBJ2-1; tentatively, D is TRBD2 (5 bases). The length of the CDR3 is 13 residues. Between the trimmed V and J ends, which lost 5 bases and 4 bases, there was a span of 9 bases. Per the germline V gene, CDR1 is MNHEY and CDR2 is SMNVEV (reference sequence). CDR3 amino acids: CASSEAAYNEQFF. The CDR3 nucleotides are TGTGCCAGCAGTGAAGCGGCTTACAATGAGCAGTTCTTC.

V and J are TRBV18 and TRBJ2-5, with D perhaps TRBD1 (6 bases). The germline gives CDR1 KGHSH, CDR2 LQKENI. The CDR3 loop spans 15 amino acids. V dropped 3 bases and J dropped 4 bases, with 15 bases sitting between them. The CDR3, as DNA: TGTGCCAGCTCACCTCGGGCAGGGGTCGGAGAGACCCAGTACTTC. Amino acids: CASSPRAGVGETQYF.

This clone has more than one count but fewer than ten. The chain uses TRBV6-5 and TRBJ2-7, with 12 bases aligning to TRBD1. The CDR3 runs 13 residues. V was clipped by 8 bases and J by 5 bases; unmatched bases: 4. Germline CDR1 reads MNHEY; CDR2 reads SVGAGI. The CDR3 sequence is CASFRDRGHEQYF. Here the CDR3 DNA reads TGTGCCAGCTTCCGGGACAGGGGGCACGAGCAGTACTTC.

In its sample, this clone was seen once. This rearrangement joins TRBV9 to TRBJ2-3; 9 bases agree with TRBD2. The CDR3 is made up of 16 amino acids. CDR1 is SGDLS and CDR2 is YYNGEE in the germline V gene. J lost 4 bases, V lost 3 bases, and 9 bases had no gene match. This chain's CDR3 is CASSASSGTAADTQYF. The CDR3 DNA follows: TGTGCCAGCAGCGCGTCTAGCGGGACGGCTGCAGATACGCAGTATTTT.

The rearrangement uses TRBV19 and TRBJ2-1; 7 positions match TRBD1. V gave up 5 bases and J gave up 6 bases; unmatched junction bases: 13. CDR1 is LNHDA and CDR2 is SQIVND in the germline V gene (reference sequence). CDR3 length: 16 amino acids. The CDR3 nucleotides read TGTGCCAGTAGTCAACCGAGGGGGCGTTCGACCAATGAGCAGTTCTTC. It yields the protein CASSQPRGRSTNEQFF.

The J gene is TRBJ2-1, the V gene TRBV7-3; 11 bases agree with TRBD2. CDR3 size: 16 residues. Germline trimming cut 2 bases from V and 6 bases from J; bases unmatched to any gene: 6. Germline-derived CDR1 and CDR2 are SGHTA and FQGTGA. The CDR3 region is CASSLVAGGPSNEQFF. CDR3 bases: TGTGCCAGCAGCTTAGTAGCGGGAGGGCCTTCCAATGAGCAGTTCTTC.

The V and J genes are TRBV4-1 and TRBJ1-2; 11 bases are shared with TRBD1. The CDR3 has 17 amino acids. Germline V CDR1 and CDR2: MGHRA, YSYEKL. The V segment lost 0 bases and the J segment 8 bases; nucleotides outside the gene matches: 11. The CDR3 sequence: CASSQDPGTGGRGGYTF. The CDR3 bases are TGCGCCAGCAGCCAAGATCCCGGGACAGGGGGGAGAGGGGGCTACACCTTC.

The chain carries TRBV19 and TRBJ2-1, with D hard to call. V was cut by 5 bases and J by 10 bases, with 12 bases left in between. In germline, CDR1 is LNHDA, CDR2 SQIVND (reference sequence). This CDR3 region has 12 residues. CDR3 protein: CASSSLAGEQFF. The CDR3 DNA is TGTGCCAGTAGTTCATTAGCCGGGGAGCAGTTCTTC.

The V call is TRBV29-1, the J call TRBJ2-2; D may be TRBD2 (6 bases). Germline assignment: CDR1 SQVTM and CDR2 ANQGSEA. V was shortened by 4 bases and J by 3 bases, with 9 bases between the two germline ends. The CDR3 contains 13 residues. The CDR3 sequence: CSVVGDYTGELFF. The CDR3 DNA follows: TGCAGCGTTGTAGGGGACTACACCGGGGAGCTGTTTTTT.

This chain uses TRBV28 with TRBJ2-3; the match to TRBD2 covers 7 bases. Unmatched junction bases numbered 9, after V lost 6 bases and J lost 0 bases. Germline loops: CDR1 MDHEN, CDR2 SYDVKM. The CDR3 is 16 amino acids. The CDR3 bases are TGTGCCAGCAGCGCTAGCGGCAAGACTAGCACAGATACGCAGTATTTT. It is translated as CASSASGKTSTDTQYF.

The V gene is TRBV28, the J gene TRBJ1-5; the D is unclear. V dropped 7 bases and J dropped 1 base, with 17 bases sitting between them. Germline loops: CDR1 MDHEN, CDR2 SYDVKM. The CDR3 runs 16 residues. DNA of the CDR3: TGTGCCAGCACCCCGAGGGAGGGTCGGAGCAATCAGCCCCAGCATTTT. Translating gives CASTPREGRSNQPQHF.

V is TRBV28 and J is TRBJ2-5; D might be TRBD1 (6 bases). The DNA end is a closer match to TRBJ2-7, so the J assignment may be wrong. The CDR3 has 15 residues. The V gene's germline CDR1 is MDHEN and CDR2 SYDVKM. The CDR3 nucleotides are TGTGCCAGCAGTTTAGGACAGATAGACTCCTACGAGCAGTACTTC. This sequence encodes CASSLGQIDSYEQYF.

The V call is TRBV18, the J call TRBJ2-5; 10 positions agree with TRBD2. Trimming at V came to 2 bases and at J to 4 bases, leaving 13 bases not matched to a gene. The V gene's germline CDR1 is KGHSH and CDR2 LQKENI. There are 18 residues in the CDR3. The CDR3 DNA follows: TGTGCCAGCTCACCAAGGAGCGGGAGGGCCTCTAGCTTAGAGACCCAGTACTTC. Protein: CASSPRSGRASSLETQYF.

CDR3 sequence: CASSYRGQTYEQYF. CDR3 DNA: TGTGCCAGCAGTTACAGGGGGCAGACCTACGAGCAGTACTTC. This chain uses TRBV6-5 with TRBJ2-7, with TRBD1 identical over 7 bases. The length of the CDR3 is 14 residues. V dropped 2 bases and J dropped 2; count of bases not matched to a gene: 3. The germline CDR1 and CDR2 sequences are MNHEY and SVGAGI.

The gene calls are TRBV18 and TRBJ2-7, with TRBD1 matching over 10 bases. V lost 5 bases, J lost 5 bases, and 6 bases stayed unmatched. Germline V gives CDR1 KGHSH, CDR2 LQKENI. CDR3 length: 14 amino acids. The CDR3 reads CASSSRQGANEQYF. The CDR3 bases are TGTGCCAGCTCATCCCGACAGGGGGCCAACGAGCAGTACTTC.

The V and J genes are TRBV19 and TRBJ2-6; TRBD1 might be the D (5 bases). Germline values: CDR1 LNHDA, CDR2 SQIVND (reference sequence). The CDR3 has 15 amino acids. Trimming took 5 bases from V and 2 from J, leaving 10 bases between them. The CDR3 reads CASSLTGPGANVLTF. CDR3 in DNA: TGTGCCAGTAGTTTAACAGGACCTGGGGCCAACGTCCTGACTTTC.

V and J are TRBV27 and TRBJ2-5; 11 bases map to TRBD1. Germline assignment: CDR1 MNHEY and CDR2 SMNVEV (reference sequence). J was trimmed by 5 bases and V by 6 bases; bases with no gene match: 8. The CDR3 is made up of 15 amino acids. The CDR3 DNA follows: TGTGCCAGCAGACCTCGGACAGGGGGCGGGGAGACCCAGTACTTC. The encoded protein is CASRPRTGGGETQYF.

The V gene is TRBV18, the J gene TRBJ2-5, with TRBD2 identical over 9 bases. V lost 3 bases, J lost 5 bases, and 10 bases stayed unmatched. Germline assignment: CDR1 KGHSH and CDR2 LQKENI. This CDR3 is built from 16 residues. The CDR3 DNA sequence: TGTGCCAGCTCACCGGGTCCCTTAGCGGGAGACGAGACCCAGTACTTC. Protein sequence: CASSPGPLAGDETQYF.

The rearrangement joins TRBV2 to TRBJ2-5; 7 bases align to TRBD1. V shed 6 bases, J shed 5 bases, and the junction held 6 bases outside the gene matches. The germline V gene has CDR1 SNHLY and CDR2 FYNNEI. The CDR3 covers 13 residues. The DNA for the CDR3 is TGTGCCAGCAGCCCGGACAGGCGCGAGACCCAGTACTTC. It translates to CASSPDRRETQYF.

The chain employs TRBV2 and TRBJ2-5, with D tentatively TRBD2 (6 bases). CDR1 SNHLY and CDR2 FYNNEI come from the germline V gene. The CDR3 consists of 14 residues. V was clipped by 4 bases and J by 0 bases, with 9 bases between them. This CDR3 reads CASSVVADQETQYF. The CDR3 DNA reads as TGTGCCAGCAGTGTTGTAGCGGACCAAGAGACCCAGTACTTC.

V and J are TRBV19 and TRBJ2-1; 9 bases fit TRBD2. V shed 3 bases, J shed 9 bases, and the junction held 6 bases outside the gene matches. Germline V gene data show CDR1 as LNHDA and CDR2 as SQIVND (reference sequence). The CDR3 consists of 14 residues. This CDR3 reads CASSMSGRNGEQFF. The CDR3 DNA follows: TGTGCCAGTAGTATGAGCGGGAGGAACGGTGAGCAGTTCTTC.